Following are 14 T cell receptor beta chains from one sample sequenced in a study of blood T cell repertoires in COVID-19. This table comes from immunoSEQ multiplex PCR, and its TCRdb copy is limited to in-frame clones, with some not included. The data contain about 260,000 clones, around 87% of them singletons. Input material: peripheral blood. These receptors were taken from a woman aged 55-69 years with COVID-19, enrolled during active disease.

The chain links TRBV28 to TRBJ2-5; 14 bases line up with TRBD2. The V segment lost 5 bases and the J segment 5 bases; nucleotides outside the gene matches: 7. The CDR3 runs to 16 residues. Germline V gene lookup returns CDR1 MDHEN and CDR2 SYDVKM. The chain's CDR3 is CASSPSGLAGAETQYF. DNA of the CDR3: TGTGCCAGCAGTCCGTCGGGACTAGCGGGAGCGGAGACCCAGTACTTC. The variable domain in full, completed from reference TRBV28 and TRBJ2-5, reads DVKVTQSSRYLVKRTGEKVFLECVQDMDHENMFWYRQDPGLGLRLIYFSYDVKMKEKGDIPEGYSVSREKKERFSLILESASTNQTSMYLCASSPSGLAGAETQYFGPGTRLLVL.

The rearrangement joins TRBV11-2 to TRBJ2-5; 8 bases line up with TRBD1. V trimming: 1 base; J trimming: 5 bases; junction bases outside the gene matches: 6. CDR3 length: 15 amino acids. Per the germline V gene, CDR1 is SGHAT and CDR2 is FQNNGV. The CDR3 loop reads CASSLARGRFETQYF. The DNA for the CDR3 is TGTGCCAGCAGCTTAGCCAGGGGGCGCTTTGAGACCCAGTACTTC.

The chain is built from TRBV9 and TRBJ1-2; D unclear. Germline-derived CDR1 and CDR2 are SGDLS and YYNGEE. This CDR3 contains 13 residues. V was pared by 6 bases and J by 10 bases, with 19 bases between. The CDR3, as DNA: TGTGCCAGCAACCGAGTGACCCGGGGAGACTACACCTTC. This encodes CASNRVTRGDYTF. The full variable domain, completed using reference TRBV9 and TRBJ1-2, is DSGVTQTPKHLITATGQRVTLRCSPRSGDLSVYWYQQSLDQGLQFLIQYYNGEERAKGNILERFSAQQFPDLHSELNLSSLELGDSALYFCASNRVTRGDYTFGSGTRLTVV.

The chain combines TRBV27 with TRBJ1-2, with 7 bases lining up with TRBD1. CDR1 is MNHEY and CDR2 is SMNVEV in the germline V gene (reference sequence). The CDR3 sequence is 14 residues long. V shed 2 bases, J shed 4 bases, and the junction held 4 bases outside the gene matches. CDR3 nucleotide sequence: TGTGCCAGCAGTTTAGAACAGGGGTCCTATGGCTACACCTTC. Translating it yields CASSLEQGSYGYTF.

V gene TRBV3-1 (or the pseudogene TRBV3-2) combines with J gene TRBJ2-1, with D possibly being TRBD2 (5 bases). The V end was cut by 0 bases, the J end by 8 bases, with 11 bases between. CDR3 length equals 14 residues. Germline V gene lookup returns CDR1 LGHDT and CDR2 YNNKEL (reference sequence). CDR3 region: CASSQDPSSDEQFF. CDR3 nucleotides: TGTGCCAGCAGCCAAGATCCTAGCTCGGATGAGCAGTTCTTC.

J is TRBJ2-2 and V is TRBV4-1; D possibly corresponds to TRBD2 (6 bases). This CDR3 contains 16 residues. V was trimmed by 3 bases and J by 5 bases, leaving 16 bases between them. Looked up from germline, CDR1 is MGHRA and CDR2 is YSYEKL. The CDR3: CASSQTGTSMTGELFF. CDR3 DNA sequence: TGCGCCAGCAGCCAGACCGGGACTTCCATGACCGGGGAGCTGTTTTTT.

The J gene is TRBJ2-7, the V gene TRBV11-2; 9 bases line up with TRBD1. The V gene's germline CDR1 is SGHAT and CDR2 FQNNGV. Trimming cost V 5 bases and J 4 bases; bases outside gene matches: 9. This CDR3 spans 15 amino acids. For the CDR3, the DNA is TGTGCCAGCAGCCCAGCGGGACAGGGTGGGTACGAGCAGTACTTC. This codes for CASSPAGQGGYEQYF.

This rearrangement joins TRBV7-9 to TRBJ1-2; 10 nucleotides align to TRBD1. Germline loops: CDR1 SEHNR, CDR2 FQNEAQ (reference sequence). The CDR3 runs to 18 residues. The V segment lost 5 bases and the J segment 8 bases; nucleotides outside the gene matches: 20. CDR3 sequence reads: CASSPRRGYGTGVGGYTF. The DNA of the CDR3 is TGTGCCAGCAGCCCCCGGCGGGGGTATGGGACAGGGGTAGGCGGCTACACCTTC.

The J gene is TRBJ2-7, the V gene TRBV28; maybe TRBD1 (6 bases). With 6 bases removed from V and 2 bases from J, the gap between germline ends came to 17 bases. This CDR3 is built from 15 residues. The germline CDR1 and CDR2 sequences are MDHEN and SYDVKM. CDR3: CASSLIGQITYEQYF. CDR3 sequence (DNA): TGTGCCAGCAGCCTTATCGGACAGATTACCTACGAGCAGTACTTC.

CDR3 region: CASSPDRGYGYTF. The DNA of the CDR3 is TGTGCCAGCAGCCCTGACAGGGGCTATGGCTACACCTTC. J is TRBJ1-2 and V is TRBV11-2; 8 bases agree with TRBD1. Germline CDR1 and CDR2: SGHAT and FQNNGV. V dropped 5 bases and J dropped 4; count of bases not matched to a gene: 3. CDR3 size: 13 residues. The complete variable domain, with remaining parts taken from reference TRBV11-2 and TRBJ1-2, reads EAGVAQSPRYKIIEKRQSVAFWCNPISGHATLYWYQQILGQGPKLLIQFQNNGVVDDSQLPKDRFSAERLKGVDSTLKIQPAKLEDSAVYLCASSPDRGYGYTFGSGTRLTVV.

The chain carries TRBV24-1 and TRBJ2-3; the match to TRBD2 covers 7 bases. The V gene end was trimmed by 6 bases and the J gene end by 0 bases; junction bases not matched to a gene: 5. CDR3 length: 15 amino acids. Germline-derived CDR1 and CDR2 are KGHDR and SFDVKD. The CDR3 bases are TGTGCCACCAGTTTGGGGGGGATTAGCACAGATACGCAGTATTTT. Protein: CATSLGGISTDTQYF.

The V and J genes are TRBV28 and TRBJ1-1; 8 nucleotides line up with TRBD1. V lost 1 base and J lost 1; bases outside the gene matches: 2. Germline V CDR1 and CDR2: MDHEN, SYDVKM. The CDR3 has 15 amino acids. In DNA, the CDR3 is TGTGCCAGCAGTTTATTCGGGACAGGGAACACTGAAGCTTTCTTT. It encodes CASSLFGTGNTEAFF.

The chain joins TRBV7-2 to TRBJ1-2, with TRBD1 matching over 8 bases. This CDR3 has 17 residues. CDR1 is SGHTA and CDR2 is FQGNSA in the germline V gene. The J segment lost 4 bases and the V segment lost 2 bases, leaving 12 bases of the junction unmatched. DNA for the CDR3: TGTGCCAGCAGCTTATCTTCCACAGGGGGGCAGTCCTATGGCTACACCTTC. It encodes CASSLSSTGGQSYGYTF.

The CDR3: CASSFSGNYGYTF. The CDR3 region has the DNA TGTGCCAGCAGCTTCTCAGGGAACTATGGCTACACCTTC. The chain joins TRBV7-2 to TRBJ1-2, with a weak D call TRBD1 (5 bases). This CDR3 is 13 amino acids long. V was trimmed by 3 bases and J by 2 bases, leaving 7 bases between them. Germline V gives CDR1 SGHTA, CDR2 FQGNSA.